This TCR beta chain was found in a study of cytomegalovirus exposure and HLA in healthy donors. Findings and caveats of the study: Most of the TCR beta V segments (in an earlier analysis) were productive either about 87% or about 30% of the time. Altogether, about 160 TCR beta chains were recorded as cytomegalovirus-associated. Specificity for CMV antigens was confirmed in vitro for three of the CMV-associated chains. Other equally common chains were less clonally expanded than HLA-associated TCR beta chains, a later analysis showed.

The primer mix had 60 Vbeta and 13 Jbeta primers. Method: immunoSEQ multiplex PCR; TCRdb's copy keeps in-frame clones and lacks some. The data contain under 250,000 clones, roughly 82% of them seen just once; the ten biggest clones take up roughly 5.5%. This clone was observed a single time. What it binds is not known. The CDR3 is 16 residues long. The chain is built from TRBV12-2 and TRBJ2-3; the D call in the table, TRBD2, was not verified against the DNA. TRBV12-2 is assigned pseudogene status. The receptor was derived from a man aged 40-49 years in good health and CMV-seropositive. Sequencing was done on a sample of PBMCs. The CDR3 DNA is TGTGCAAGTCTCCCTCCGCCCGCGGGAGGGCCTAATACGCAGTATTTT. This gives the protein CASLPPPAGGPNTQYF.